These 9 T cell receptor beta chains share one sample of origin, sequenced in a study of blood T cells in healthy people across ages. With a J-beta primer mix and a sample-barcoded 5' primer, a second PCR ran 7 to 11 cycles. TCRdb independently ran MiXCR on the 5' RACE reads; one entry per CDR3 protein. The repertoire holds 1.5 million to 2 million distinct CDR3 sequences, with about two fifths as singletons. The sequenced sample was blood. These receptors were collected from a human donor in good health.

The chain combines TRBV4-1 with TRBJ1-2; 7 nucleotides align to TRBD1. J was trimmed by 6 bases and V by 4 bases; bases with no gene match: 14. CDR1 and CDR2 (germline): MGHRA, YSYEKL. CDR3 length: 16 residues. The CDR3 sequence is CASSLFRQGRSNGYTF. The CDR3 DNA sequence: TGCGCCAGCAGCCTTTTTAGACAGGGAAGGAGTAATGGCTACACCTTC.

This clonotype was observed a handful of times. The genes are TRBV7-9 and TRBJ1-1; D possibly corresponds to TRBD1 (5 bases). The CDR3 is 13 residues long. CDR1 and CDR2 (germline): SEHNR, FQNEAQ (reference sequence). V lost 6 bases and J lost 1, with 9 bases in between. The CDR3 region is CASRNDRNTEAFF. In DNA, the CDR3 is TGTGCCAGCAGGAATGACAGGAACACTGAAGCTTTCTTT.

The chain links TRBV10-3 to TRBJ2-2; unclear D gene. The ends were cut back, 2 bases at V and 0 bases at J, with 10 bases in the middle. Germline CDR1 and CDR2: ENHRY and SYGVKD. CDR3 length: 16 residues. CDR3 protein: CAISEKVPSNTGELFF. The CDR3 bases are TGTGCCATCAGTGAGAAAGTCCCTTCGAACACCGGGGAGCTGTTTTTT.

This clonotype has just a few counts. The chain carries TRBV4-2 and TRBJ1-1; the D gene is possibly TRBD1 (5 bases). V was pared by 0 bases and J by 6 bases, with 11 bases between. This CDR3 has 14 amino acids. Germline V gene lookup returns CDR1 LGHNA and CDR2 YNFKEQ. CDR3 sequence: CASSQDPGDSEAFF. In DNA, the CDR3 is TGTGCCAGCAGCCAAGATCCGGGGGATTCTGAAGCTTTCTTT.

The CDR3 nucleotides are TGTGCCAGCAGGGGGGATCGAGAGGCGAACACTGAAGCTTTCTTT. Its translation is CASRGDREANTEAFF. The V gene is TRBV6-5, the J gene TRBJ1-1, with D perhaps matching TRBD1 (5 bases). The CDR3 has 15 residues. Germline V gene sequence: CDR1 MNHEY, CDR2 SVGAGI. V was clipped by 6 bases and J by 1 base, with 15 bases between them.

This clonotype was counted between two and nine times. The V gene is TRBV2, the J gene TRBJ1-5; D is perhaps TRBD1 (6 bases). Trimming removed 2 bases from V and 6 bases from J, with 14 bases in between. Germline assignment: CDR1 SNHLY and CDR2 FYNNEI. The length of the CDR3 is 15 residues. CDR3 region: CASSESVRGVQPQHF. The CDR3 DNA reads as TGTGCCAGCAGTGAAAGTGTCAGGGGTGTTCAGCCCCAGCATTTT.

This clonotype was detected only a few times. The J gene is TRBJ2-5, the V gene TRBV12-3 or TRBV12-4; D may match TRBD1 or TRBD2 (6 bases each). The CDR3 consists of 13 residues. V was cut by 7 bases and J by 4 bases, with 13 bases left in between. CDR3 in amino acids: CASTTGRGETQYF. CDR3 in DNA: TGTGCCAGCACCACAGGGCGGGGAGAGACCCAGTACTTC.

This rearrangement joins TRBV20-1 to TRBJ2-7, with 9 positions matching TRBD1. Germline values: CDR1 DFQATT, CDR2 SNEGSKA (reference sequence). The CDR3 covers 14 residues. V gave up 4 bases and J gave up 3 bases; unmatched junction bases: 7. The CDR3 DNA follows: TGCAGTGCTATAAAGGGGACAGGGCGCTACGAGCAGTACTTC. Protein: CSAIKGTGRYEQYF.

A note on this clonotype: Sequence at one end of the junction differs from germline and may be a read error. The chain recombines TRBV28 with TRBJ2-3, with 8 nucleotides matching TRBD2. The V gene's germline CDR1 is MDHEN and CDR2 SYDVKM. The CDR3 contains 15 residues. CDR3 sequence: CASRQRGGGTGTQYF. The CDR3, as DNA: TGTGCCAGCAGACAACGGGGGGGTGGAACAGGTACGCAGTATTTT. The variable domain in full, completed from reference TRBV28 and TRBJ2-3, reads DVKVTQSSRYLVKRTGEKVFLECVQDMDHENMFWYRQDPGLGLRLIYFSYDVKMKEKGDIPEGYSVSREKKERFSLILESASTNQTSMYLCASRQRGGGTGTQYFGPGTRLTVL.